Listed below are T cell receptor beta chains from one sample, sequenced in a study of blood T cell repertoires in COVID-19. Clones were sequenced by immunoSEQ multiplex PCR, and TCRdb holds only the in-frame ones, with some missing. The sample lists about 200,000 clones, around 84% occurring once. Specimen: peripheral blood. Source of these receptors: a human donor in a cohort sampled during active COVID-19. CDR3s include the opening cysteine and the closing phenylalanine or tryptophan. D genes are given only for firm matches. Expanded clones are given a class, and other clones once, few, many or no size at all.

cdr3_aa	cdr3_nt	d_call	clone_size	v_call	j_call
CASKDRGATDTQYF	TGTGCCAGCAAGGACAGGGGGGCGACAGATACGCAGTATTTT	-	-	TRBV21-1	TRBJ2-3
CASSPYGGASTDTQYF	TGTGCCAGCAGTCCCTACGGTGGGGCGAGCACAGATACGCAGTATTTT	-	-	TRBV28	TRBJ2-3
CATSSNREAFF	TGTGCCACCAGCAGTAACAGGGAAGCTTTCTTT	-	-	TRBV15	TRBJ1-1
CASKGRGPLTNEKLFF	TGTGCCAGCAAGGGCAGGGGGCCCCTGACTAATGAAAAACTGTTTTTT	TRBD1	once	TRBV2	TRBJ1-4
CASSSQGLAYEQYF	TGTGCCAGCAGCTCACAGGGGCTCGCCTACGAGCAGTACTTC	TRBD1	-	TRBV11-2	TRBJ2-7
CASTTPAGLLKNIQYF	TGTGCCAGCACTACTCCGGCAGGACTGTTAAAAAACATTCAGTACTTC	-	once	TRBV2	TRBJ2-4
CASSLYVGQAYEQYF	TGTGCCAGCAGTTTATATGTTGGGCAGGCCTACGAGCAGTACTTC	-	-	TRBV27	TRBJ2-7
CASSFGGGNNNQPQHF	TGTGCCAGCAGTTTCGGCGGGGGAAACAACAATCAGCCCCAGCATTTT	-	-	TRBV28	TRBJ1-5
CASSGTSGVYEQYF	TGTGCCAGCAGCGGGACTAGCGGAGTTTACGAGCAGTACTTC	TRBD2	-	TRBV27	TRBJ2-7
CASSSGGAPSGNTIYF	TGTGCCAGCAGTAGCGGTGGGGCCCCCTCTGGAAACACCATATATTTT	-	-	TRBV5-4	TRBJ1-3
CASSLVLAGGSDTQYF	TGTGCCAGCAGCTTGGTACTAGCGGGAGGTTCAGATACGCAGTATTTT	TRBD2	-	TRBV7-2	TRBJ2-3
CASSLAISGRDTYNEQFF	TGTGCCAGCAGCTTAGCGATTAGCGGGAGAGATACCTACAATGAGCAGTTCTTC	TRBD2	-	TRBV7-8	TRBJ2-1
CASSRDRVEKLFF	TGTGCCAGCAGCCGGGACAGGGTTGAAAAACTGTTTTTT	TRBD1	once	TRBV28	TRBJ1-4
CASSLGQGYTEAFF	TGCGCCAGCAGCTTGGGACAGGGGTACACTGAAGCTTTCTTT	TRBD1	-	TRBV5-1	TRBJ1-1
CASSERGGRAHEQFF	TGTGCCAGCAGTGAAAGGGGCGGGAGGGCCCATGAGCAGTTCTTC	TRBD2	-	TRBV6-1	TRBJ2-1
CASSPSGGMNTEAFF	TGCGCCAGCAGCCCCTCGGGAGGAATGAACACTGAAGCTTTCTTT	-	-	TRBV5-1	TRBJ1-1
CAISDRENTEAFF	TGTGCCATCAGTGATCGGGAGAACACTGAAGCTTTCTTT	-	-	TRBV10-3	TRBJ1-1
CASGLVLNQPQHF	TGTGCTAGTGGTTTGGTACTCAATCAGCCCCAGCATTTT	-	few	TRBV12-5	TRBJ1-5
CAWRGLAGRETQYF	TGTGCCTGGAGGGGCCTAGCGGGCCGGGAGACCCAGTACTTC	TRBD2	once	TRBV30	TRBJ2-5
CASSPQQLFSGANVLTF	TGTGCCAGCTCACCACAACAGCTTTTCTCTGGGGCCAACGTCCTGACTTTC	-	-	TRBV18	TRBJ2-6
CSVGGFGTSREQYF	TGCAGCGTTGGAGGTTTCGGGACATCGCGTGAGCAGTACTTC	-	-	TRBV29-1	TRBJ2-7
CASSLAVGEGAEAFF	TGCGCCAGCAGCTTGGCCGTTGGGGAAGGGGCTGAAGCTTTCTTT	-	-	TRBV5-1	TRBJ1-1
CASSRRDAGGGRAFF	TGTGCCAGCAGCCGGCGGGACGCCGGTGGGGGTAGAGCTTTCTTT	-	-	TRBV7-9	TRBJ1-1
CASSWGLAANNEQFF	TGCGCCAGCAGCTGGGGACTAGCGGCGAACAATGAGCAGTTCTTC	TRBD2	few	TRBV5-1	TRBJ2-1
CASNTDRAQAEAFF	TGTGCCAGTAACACGGACAGGGCCCAGGCTGAAGCTTTCTTT	TRBD1	-	TRBV19	TRBJ1-1
CASSTSSGGYNSPLHF	TGTGCCAGCAGTACTTCCTCAGGGGGATATAATTCACCCCTCCACTTT	TRBD1	-	TRBV7-2	TRBJ1-6
CSGGERYGYTF	TGCAGCGGGGGCGAACGGTATGGCTACACCTTC	-	-	TRBV29-1	TRBJ1-2
CASTVGQFSTDTQYF	TGTGCCAGCACCGTGGGACAGTTCAGCACAGATACGCAGTATTTT	TRBD1	-	TRBV28	TRBJ2-3
CASSESTRAHEQYF	TGCGCCAGCAGTGAGTCGACGAGGGCACACGAGCAGTACTTC	-	-	TRBV10-1	TRBJ2-7
CASSARLAGAYNEQFF	TGTGCCAGTAGTGCTCGACTAGCGGGGGCCTACAATGAGCAGTTCTTC	TRBD2	-	TRBV19	TRBJ2-1
CSVKTGDTQYF	TGCAGCGTCAAGACAGGAGATACGCAGTATTTT	-	once	TRBV29-1	TRBJ2-3
CASSLVRESADTQYF	TGTGCCAGCAGTTTAGTGCGGGAGTCGGCAGATACGCAGTATTTT	TRBD2	-	TRBV28	TRBJ2-3
CASSLEPGLGFNEQFF	TGCGCCAGCAGCTTGGAACCGGGACTAGGATTTAATGAGCAGTTCTTC	TRBD2	once	TRBV5-1	TRBJ2-1
CASSLGGSEQYF	TGTGCCAGCAGTTTGGGGGGAAGCGAGCAGTACTTC	-	-	TRBV28	TRBJ2-7
CASSWTSGSYNEQFF	TGTGCCAGTAGTTGGACTAGCGGGAGCTACAATGAGCAGTTCTTC	TRBD2	-	TRBV19	TRBJ2-1
CASSQPGQGIVSYEQYF	TGCGCCAGCAGCCAACCGGGACAGGGGATTGTATCCTACGAGCAGTACTTC	TRBD1	-	TRBV4-1	TRBJ2-7
CATSRGDRRGEKLFF	TGTGCCACCAGCAGAGGGGACAGGAGGGGGGAAAAACTGTTTTTT	TRBD1	-	TRBV15	TRBJ1-4
CASSVALASGTDTQYF	TGTGCCAGCAGCGTAGCCCTAGCGAGTGGCACAGATACGCAGTATTTT	-	-	TRBV9	TRBJ2-3
CASSIGPSALNEQFF	TGTGCCAGTAGTATAGGGCCTAGCGCCCTCAATGAGCAGTTCTTC	-	-	TRBV19	TRBJ2-1
CASSRAGTGDGELFF	TGTGCCAGTAGTAGAGCCGGGACAGGGGACGGGGAGCTGTTTTTT	TRBD1	-	TRBV19	TRBJ2-2
CASSGGLVPETQYF	TGTGCCAGCAGTGGGGGACTAGTTCCGGAGACCCAGTACTTC	TRBD2	-	TRBV2	TRBJ2-5
CASSFPPGGKGSFDEQFF	TGTGCCAGCAGTTTCCCCCCAGGGGGTAAGGGATCTTTCGATGAGCAGTTCTTC	TRBD1	-	TRBV28	TRBJ2-1
CASSPPNRGNTEAFF	TGTGCCAGCTCACCACCGAACAGGGGGAACACTGAAGCTTTCTTT	TRBD1	-	TRBV18	TRBJ1-1
CASSPGIAGVEQFF	TGCGCCAGCAGCCCCGGGATTGCGGGAGTTGAGCAGTTCTTC	TRBD2	-	TRBV5-1	TRBJ2-1
CAISESTRQPQHF	TGTGCCATCAGTGAGTCTACCAGACAGCCCCAGCATTTT	-	-	TRBV10-3	TRBJ1-5
CASSLVGVDEQYF	TGCGCCAGCAGCTTGGTCGGAGTCGACGAGCAGTACTTC	-	-	TRBV5-1	TRBJ2-7
CASSVLQGDTEAFF	TGTGCCAGCAGCGTTTTACAGGGGGACACTGAAGCTTTCTTT	TRBD1	-	TRBV5-6	TRBJ1-1
CASSSVTGVGTEAFF	TGTGCCAGCAGCTCTGTAACAGGGGTTGGGACTGAAGCTTTCTTT	TRBD1	-	TRBV6-2/TRBV6-3	TRBJ1-1
CASSPQQGNTEAFF	TGTGCCAGCTCACCTCAGCAGGGTAACACTGAAGCTTTCTTT	-	few	TRBV18	TRBJ1-1
CASSPPRGSGRYEQYF	TGCGCCAGCAGCCCACCTCGGGGGTCCGGCAGGTACGAGCAGTACTTC	-	-	TRBV5-1	TRBJ2-7
CASSTTANTEAFF	TGCGCCAGCAGCACAACAGCTAACACTGAAGCTTTCTTT	-	many	TRBV5-1	TRBJ1-1
CASRAGAYGYTF	TGTGCCAGTAGGGCAGGGGCCTATGGCTACACCTTC	-	-	TRBV19	TRBJ1-2
CASSREPLDRGPSTDTQYF	TGTGCCAGCAGCCGAGAGCCTTTGGACAGGGGTCCTAGCACAGATACGCAGTATTTT	TRBD1	-	TRBV4-2	TRBJ2-3
CSASQGPLSYSNQPQHF	TGCAGTGCTAGTCAGGGCCCACTTTCTTATAGCAATCAGCCCCAGCATTTT	-	-	TRBV20-1	TRBJ1-5